The rows below give T cell receptor beta chains drawn from one sample of a study of shared clonotypes between healthy human individuals. Sequencing was performed with immunoSEQ multiplex PCR; in TCRdb, only in-frame clones are kept and a portion is missing. Among some 100,000 clones listed, around 68% were seen once. The material sequenced was memory CD8+ T cells sorted from blood. The source is a woman aged 30 to 39 in good health. Both conserved end residues are part of each CDR3. Fields, in order: V gene, J gene, CDR3 protein.

TRBV19	TRBJ1-5	CACWGYSNQPQHF
TRBV11-3	TRBJ2-1	CASSRQGSNEQFF
TRBV6-1	TRBJ2-2	CASSPGTGEIGELFF
TRBV6-1	TRBJ2-7	CASSEEGTGAVEQYF
TRBV7-2	TRBJ1-2	CASSFSSDINYGYTF
TRBV9	TRBJ2-7	CASSHGTSGFSSYEQYF
TRBV27	TRBJ2-1	CASSLSSVAGYNEQFF
TRBV6-5	TRBJ1-5	CASSDSAESGPQHF
TRBV6-1	TRBJ2-6	CASSESDSGANVLTF
TRBV4-1	TRBJ2-4	CASSFSGIAKNIQYF
TRBV21-1	TRBJ2-7	CASSKVPTGDHHEQYF
TRBV30	TRBJ2-6	CAWTSTAPSGANVLTF
TRBV25-1	TRBJ2-1	CASSSQGGSYNEQFF
TRBV27	TRBJ1-1	CASSSKTSLGTEAFF
TRBV15	TRBJ1-2	CATSREVGSLNYGYTF
TRBV29-1	TRBJ2-7	CSVEEGIRQGGAYEQYF
TRBV20-1	TRBJ1-1	CRSDRVFEAFF
TRBV27	TRBJ2-2	CASSLSIGTSESHGELFF
TRBV14	TRBJ2-1	CASGATVSYNEQFF
TRBV6-4	TRBJ2-2	CASSVSAANTGELFF
TRBV18	TRBJ1-3	CASSPPRGSGNTIYF